A selection of T cell receptor beta chains follows, all from one sample in a study of blood T cell repertoires in COVID-19. Libraries were prepared by immunoSEQ multiplex PCR; TCRdb keeps only in-frame clonotypes and omits some of them. This table has about 180,000 clones, approximately 84% appearing once. Sequencing input: PBMCs or T cells enriched from blood (not recorded which). Receptors were obtained from a human donor with acute COVID-19. The donor label of this sample is uncertain. CDR3s include the opening cysteine and the closing phenylalanine or tryptophan. The D gene is left open where the match is weak. Only part of the rows carry a size: once, few, many, or a class if the clone is expanded.

TRBV29-1,TRBJ2-7,.,TRBD1,TGCAGCGTTGAAGCCAAACACAACGGACAGGCGACCTACGAGCAGTACTTC,CSVEAKHNGQATYEQYF
TRBV3-1/TRBV3-2,TRBJ1-2,.,.,TGTGCCAGCAGCCCTGACGAGGTCTATGGCTACACCTTC,CASSPDEVYGYTF
TRBV30,TRBJ1-2,.,.,TGTGCCTGGTGGCATTACGGGACATTGGGGGACTATGGCTACACCTTC,CAWWHYGTLGDYGYTF
TRBV25-1,TRBJ1-4,.,.,TGTGCCAGCAGTCTTAAACAGGGAGAGGAAAAACTGTTTTTT,CASSLKQGEEKLFF
TRBV6-5,TRBJ1-1,.,.,TGTGCCAGCAGTTACTCGAGCGCGAACACTGAAGCTTTCTTT,CASSYSSANTEAFF
TRBV3-1/TRBV3-2,TRBJ2-1,once,TRBD1,TGTGCCAGCAGCCAAGAAGGGCAGGGGGTGAACAATGAGCAGTTCTTC,CASSQEGQGVNNEQFF
TRBV19,TRBJ2-3,few,TRBD2,TGTGCCAGTAGTCTAACCGGGACTAGAGATACGCAGTATTTT,CASSLTGTRDTQYF
TRBV30,TRBJ2-5,.,.,TGTGCCTGGAGTGGAACAGGGGCCGGGGGACAAGAGACCCAGTACTTC,CAWSGTGAGGQETQYF
TRBV19,TRBJ1-1,.,.,TGTGCCAGTAGTGTTGCCACAGGGCTAACTGAAGCTTTCTTT,CASSVATGLTEAFF
TRBV5-1,TRBJ1-1,.,TRBD1,TGCGCCAGCAGCCCGGGACAGCCGAACACTGAAGCTTTCTTT,CASSPGQPNTEAFF
TRBV12-3/TRBV12-4,TRBJ2-7,.,.,TGTGCCAGATCCCGTCTAGGTTGTCGCGAGCAGTACTTC,CARSRLGCREQYF
TRBV4-1,TRBJ1-5,.,.,TGCGCCAGCAGCCAAGGAAGAGGTGGGAATCAGCCCCAGCATTTT,CASSQGRGGNQPQHF
TRBV7-3,TRBJ1-1,.,.,TGTGCCAGCAGCTTCAGGGGTAGGAACACTGAAGCTTTCTTT,CASSFRGRNTEAFF
TRBV24-1,TRBJ1-4,.,TRBD1,TGTGCCACCAGTGATGCAGGGGGAAAACTGTTTTTT,CATSDAGGKLFF
TRBV2,TRBJ2-2,.,.,TGTGCCTGTTCAAACTTGGACACCGGGGAGCTGTTTTTT,CACSNLDTGELFF
TRBV15,TRBJ1-6,.,.,TGTGCCACCAGCAGAGATCCAAGCGGGAATTCACCCCTCCACTTT,CATSRDPSGNSPLHF
TRBV28,TRBJ1-5,few,TRBD1,TGTGCCAGCAGTTCCCTCAATCGGACAGGGGGCGGAGGGCCCCAGCATTTT,CASSSLNRTGGGGPQHF
TRBV24-1,TRBJ2-3,.,.,TGTGCCACCAGTGCGAGACAGGTCTTCACAGATACGCAGTATTTT,CATSARQVFTDTQYF
TRBV5-5,TRBJ1-1,few,TRBD1,TGTGCCAGCAGCCCTCCGGGACAGGGGGCGCGTGGAGCTTTCTTT,CASSPPGQGARGAFF
TRBV7-2,TRBJ1-5,.,.,TGTGCCAGCAGCTTATCCCCCGGAGGGAGGCAGCCCCAGCATTTT,CASSLSPGGRQPQHF
TRBV4-2,TRBJ2-2,.,TRBD2,TGTGCCAGCAGCCACCCGGGACTAGCGGGGATAAACACCGGGGAGCTGTTTTTT,CASSHPGLAGINTGELFF
TRBV5-1,TRBJ2-7,.,TRBD1,TGCGCCAGCAGCTTGGGGACAGGGAGCTCCTACGAGCAGTACTTC,CASSLGTGSSYEQYF
TRBV7-2,TRBJ2-1,once,.,TGTGCCAGCAGCTTCGTGGGGGGCTCCTACAATGAGCAGTTCTTC,CASSFVGGSYNEQFF